The TCR beta chain described here comes from a study of control samples from healthy donors and cancer patients. The data were produced by immunoSEQ multiplex PCR, yet TCRdb's version contains in-frame clones alone and is incomplete. The sample yields around 72,000 clones, roughly 80% seen once. The length of the CDR3 is 15 residues. Germline V gene lookup returns CDR1 MNHEY and CDR2 SVGAGI. The ends lost 6 bases at V and 0 bases at J; junction bases unmatched: 5. The chain couples TRBV6-5 to TRBJ1-3; 7 bases match TRBD1. The sample comprised blood. The receptor comes from a man in his fifties or sixties in good health. The chain's CDR3 is CASRIGQVSGNTIYF. Here the CDR3 DNA reads TGTGCCAGCAGAATCGGACAGGTCTCTGGAAACACCATATATTTT.